Reported below is one T cell receptor (beta chain). This sample is part of a study of cytomegalovirus exposure and HLA in healthy donors. 60 Vbeta and 13 Jbeta primers were used in PCR. Assay used: immunoSEQ multiplex PCR; TCRdb lists only in-frame clones, some missing. The sample shows under 200,000 clones, around 77% of them seen only once. CDR3 length: 15 amino acids. Trimming left V 3 bases short and J 3 bases short, with 16 bases between. Germline values: CDR1 SGHDT, CDR2 YYEEEE. Donors likely had unrecorded immune exposures despite being nominally healthy when sampled. This clonotype was obtained from a man aged 25 to 40 in good health and CMV-seronegative. Sequencing input: PBMCs. The V call is TRBV5-6, the J call TRBJ2-7; D may be TRBD1 (6 bases). The CDR3 here is CASSSDGLGGYEQYF. The CDR3 DNA sequence: TGTGCCAGCAGCTCTGATGGGCTAGGGGGCTACGAGCAGTACTTC.